Sequencing of this T cell receptor (beta chain) was carried out in a study of STAT5B mutations in CD4+ large granular lymphocyte leukemia. Findings and caveats of the study: 8/27 top patient clones versus 2/35 control clones were TRBV06-family. CD4-sorted patient repertoires seemed more clonal than healthy CD4+ repertoires. No patients shared main leukemic clonotypes, though 25% to 30% appeared at low frequency elsewhere.

Note on this clone: Its specificity is not known.

This was a survey-level run. The repertoire was sequenced with immunoSEQ multiplex PCR; TCRdb's copy has only in-frame clones and lacks some. Among tens of thousands of clones listed, less than 85% were seen once. In germline, CDR1 is SGHTA, CDR2 FQGTGA. Trimming took off 5 bases at V and 6 bases at J, with 16 bases between the two ends. The CDR3 is 14 amino acids. Sequencing used CD4+ T cells from blood buffy coats. This TCR came from a human donor in good health. The chain combines TRBV7-3 with TRBJ1-2; D might be TRBD1 (6 bases). The CDR3 region is CASSQTGVGDGYTF. The CDR3 coding sequence is TGTGCCAGCAGCCAGACAGGAGTGGGAGATGGCTACACCTTC.